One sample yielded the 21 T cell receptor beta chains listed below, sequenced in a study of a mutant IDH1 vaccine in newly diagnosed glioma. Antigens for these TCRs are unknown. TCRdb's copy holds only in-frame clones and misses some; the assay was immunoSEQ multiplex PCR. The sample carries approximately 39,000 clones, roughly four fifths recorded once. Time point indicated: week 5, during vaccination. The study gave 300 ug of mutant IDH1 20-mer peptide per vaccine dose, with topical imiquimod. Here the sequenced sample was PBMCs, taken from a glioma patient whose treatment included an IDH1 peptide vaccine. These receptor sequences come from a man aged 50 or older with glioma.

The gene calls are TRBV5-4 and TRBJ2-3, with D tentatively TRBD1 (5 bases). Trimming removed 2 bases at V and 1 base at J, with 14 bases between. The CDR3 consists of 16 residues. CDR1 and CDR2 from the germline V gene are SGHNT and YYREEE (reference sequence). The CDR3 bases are TGTGCCAGCAGCTTAAGGTTTGGGGCGGGCACAGATACGCAGTATTTT. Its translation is CASSLRFGAGTDTQYF. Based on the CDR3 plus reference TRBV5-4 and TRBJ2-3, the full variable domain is ETGVTQSPTHLIKTRGQQVTLRCSSQSGHNTVSWYQQALGQGPQFIFQYYREEENGRGNFPPRFSGLQFPNYSSELNVNALELDDSALYLCASSLRFGAGTDTQYFGPGTRLTVL.

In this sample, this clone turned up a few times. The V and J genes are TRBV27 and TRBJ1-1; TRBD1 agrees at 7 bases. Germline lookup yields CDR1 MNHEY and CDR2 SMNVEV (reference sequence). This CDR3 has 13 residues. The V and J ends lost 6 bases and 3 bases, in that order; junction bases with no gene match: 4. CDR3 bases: TGTGCCAGCAGCCTCGACAGGGACACTGAAGCTTTCTTT. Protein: CASSLDRDTEAFF.

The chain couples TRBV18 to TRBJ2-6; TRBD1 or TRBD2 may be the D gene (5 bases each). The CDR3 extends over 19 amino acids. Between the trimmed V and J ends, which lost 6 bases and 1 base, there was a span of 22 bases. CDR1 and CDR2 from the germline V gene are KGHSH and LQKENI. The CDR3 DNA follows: TGTGCCAGCTCTCTAGCCCGACAGTTGACTCCTTCTGGGGCCAACGTCCTGACTTTC. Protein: CASSLARQLTPSGANVLTF.

The CDR3 DNA sequence: TGCGCCAGCAGCTCAGGACAGGCAGCCTACGAGCAGTACTTC. Translation gives CASSSGQAAYEQYF. V and J are TRBV5-1 and TRBJ2-7; 7 bases are a match to TRBD1. Trimming removed 3 bases from V and 2 bases from J; junction bases left unmatched: 5. The CDR3 sequence is 14 residues long. Germline CDR1 SGHRS, CDR2 YFSETQ.

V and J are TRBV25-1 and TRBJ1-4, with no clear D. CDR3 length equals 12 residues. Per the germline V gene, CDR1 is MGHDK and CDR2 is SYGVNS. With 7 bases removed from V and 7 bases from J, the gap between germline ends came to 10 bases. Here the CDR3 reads CASTANSEKLFF. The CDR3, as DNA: TGTGCCAGCACTGCAAATTCTGAAAAACTGTTTTTT.

CDR3 coding DNA: TGTGCCAGCAGTGTGGGGGGTGGAGACAATGAGCAGTTCTTC. This sequence encodes CASSVGGGDNEQFF. This chain links TRBV6-6 with TRBJ2-1; TRBD2 might be the D (6 bases). The CDR3 runs to 14 residues. The germline V gene has CDR1 MNHNY and CDR2 SVGAGI (reference sequence). V was pared by 5 bases and J by 5 bases, with 13 bases between.

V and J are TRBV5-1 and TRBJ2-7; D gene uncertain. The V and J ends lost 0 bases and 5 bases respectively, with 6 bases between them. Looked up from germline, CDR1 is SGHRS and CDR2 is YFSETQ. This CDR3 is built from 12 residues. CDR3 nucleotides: TGCGCCAGCAGCTTGGAAGGAAACGAGCAGTACTTC. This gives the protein CASSLEGNEQYF.

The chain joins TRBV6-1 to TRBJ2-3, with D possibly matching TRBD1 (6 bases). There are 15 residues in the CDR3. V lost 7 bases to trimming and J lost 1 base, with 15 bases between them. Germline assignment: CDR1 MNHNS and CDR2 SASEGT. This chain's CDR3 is CASKPTGLRTDTQYF. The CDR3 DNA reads TGTGCCAGCAAACCAACAGGGCTCCGCACAGATACGCAGTATTTT.

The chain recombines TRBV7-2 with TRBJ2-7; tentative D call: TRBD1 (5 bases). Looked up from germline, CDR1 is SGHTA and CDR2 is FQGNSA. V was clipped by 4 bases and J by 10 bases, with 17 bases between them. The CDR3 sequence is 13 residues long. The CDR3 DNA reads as TGTGCCAGCAGCTCAGGACAAGGGCCCTTCCAGTACTTC. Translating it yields CASSSGQGPFQYF.

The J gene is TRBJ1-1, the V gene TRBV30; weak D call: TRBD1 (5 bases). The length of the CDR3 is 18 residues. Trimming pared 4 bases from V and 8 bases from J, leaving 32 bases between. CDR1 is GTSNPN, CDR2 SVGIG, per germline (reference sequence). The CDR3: CAWTHRITRGGYTFEAFF. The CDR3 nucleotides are TGTGCCTGGACCCACCGGATCACCCGTGGGGGGTACACTTTCGAAGCTTTCTTT.

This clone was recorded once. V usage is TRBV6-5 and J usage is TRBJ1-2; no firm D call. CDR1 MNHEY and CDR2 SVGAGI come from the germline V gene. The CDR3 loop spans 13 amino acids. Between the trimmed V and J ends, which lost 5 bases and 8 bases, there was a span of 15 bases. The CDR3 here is CASSPGRVEGYTF. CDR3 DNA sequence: TGTGCCAGCAGTCCCGGACGGGTTGAAGGCTACACCTTC.

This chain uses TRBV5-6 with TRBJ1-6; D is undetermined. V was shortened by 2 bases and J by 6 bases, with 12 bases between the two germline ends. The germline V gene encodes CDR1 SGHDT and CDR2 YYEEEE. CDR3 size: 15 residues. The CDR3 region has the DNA TGTGCCAGCAGCTTCGCTGGCGGCGGTAATTCACCCCTCCACTTT. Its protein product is CASSFAGGGNSPLHF.

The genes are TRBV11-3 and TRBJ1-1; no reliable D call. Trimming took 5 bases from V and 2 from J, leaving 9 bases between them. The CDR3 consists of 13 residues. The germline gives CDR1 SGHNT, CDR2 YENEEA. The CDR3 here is CASSPETNTEAFF. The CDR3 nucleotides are TGTGCCAGCAGCCCAGAGACCAACACTGAAGCTTTCTTT.

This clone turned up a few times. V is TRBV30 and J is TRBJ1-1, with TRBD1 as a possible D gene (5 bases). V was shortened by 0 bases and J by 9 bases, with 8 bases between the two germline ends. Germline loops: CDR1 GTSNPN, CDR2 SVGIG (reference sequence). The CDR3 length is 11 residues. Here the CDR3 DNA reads TGTGCCTGGAGTGTACAGGAAAAAGCTTTCTTT. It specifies CAWSVQEKAFF.

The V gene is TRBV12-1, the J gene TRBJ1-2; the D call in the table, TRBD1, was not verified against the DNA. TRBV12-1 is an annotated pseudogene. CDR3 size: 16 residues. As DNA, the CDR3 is TGTGCCAGCAGCTTTTTTGGTGGGACATTGCCGCCTCTCTGCACCTTC. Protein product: CASSFFGGTLPPLCTF.

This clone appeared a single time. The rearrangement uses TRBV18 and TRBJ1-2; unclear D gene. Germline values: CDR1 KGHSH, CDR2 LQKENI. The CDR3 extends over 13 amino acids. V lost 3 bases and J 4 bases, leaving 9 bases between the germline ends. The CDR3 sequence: CASSPGGFYGYTF. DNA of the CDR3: TGTGCCAGCTCACCGGGAGGATTCTATGGCTACACCTTC.

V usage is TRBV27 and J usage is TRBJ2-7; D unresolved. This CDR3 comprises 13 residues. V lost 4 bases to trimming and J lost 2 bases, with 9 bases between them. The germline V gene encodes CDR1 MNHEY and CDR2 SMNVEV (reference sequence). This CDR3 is CASSSTPPYEQYF. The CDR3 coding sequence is TGTGCCAGCAGTTCGACACCCCCCTACGAGCAGTACTTC.

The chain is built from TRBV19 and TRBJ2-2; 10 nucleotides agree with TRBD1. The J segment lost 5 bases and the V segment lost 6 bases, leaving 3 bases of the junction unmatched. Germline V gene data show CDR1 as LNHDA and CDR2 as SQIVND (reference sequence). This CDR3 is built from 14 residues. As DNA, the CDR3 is TGTGCCAGTAGGGGACAGGGGAGTACCGGGGAGCTGTTTTTT. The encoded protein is CASRGQGSTGELFF.

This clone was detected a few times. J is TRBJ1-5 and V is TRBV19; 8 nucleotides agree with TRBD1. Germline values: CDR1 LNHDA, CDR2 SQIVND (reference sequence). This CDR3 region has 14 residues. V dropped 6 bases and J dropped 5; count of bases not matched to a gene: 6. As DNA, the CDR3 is TGTGCCAGTAGGGTGACAGGGGTGCATCAGCCCCAGCATTTT. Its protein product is CASRVTGVHQPQHF.

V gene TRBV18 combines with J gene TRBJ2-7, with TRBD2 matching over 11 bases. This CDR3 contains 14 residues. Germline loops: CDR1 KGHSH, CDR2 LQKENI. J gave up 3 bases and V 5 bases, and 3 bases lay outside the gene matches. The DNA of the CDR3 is TGTGCCAGCTCAATAACTAGCGGGAGCTACGAGCAGTACTTC. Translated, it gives CASSITSGSYEQYF.

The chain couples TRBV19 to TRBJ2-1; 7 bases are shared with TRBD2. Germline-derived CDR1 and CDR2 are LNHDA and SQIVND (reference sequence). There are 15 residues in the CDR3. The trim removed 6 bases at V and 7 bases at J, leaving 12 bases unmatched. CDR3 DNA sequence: TGTGCCAGTAGCCCCGTGGGGCGGGAGTGGAATGAGCAGTTCTTC. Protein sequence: CASSPVGREWNEQFF.